One sample yielded the 23 T cell receptor beta chains listed below, sequenced in a study of radiation and T cells in renal cell carcinoma. Profiled with immunoSEQ multiplex PCR; TCRdb holds only in-frame clones, not every one. The sample has tens of thousands of clones, more than 65% seen once. Time point meaning: blood 2 weeks post-SBRT. Treatment defined: 15 Gy SBRT to primary tumor, nephrectomy 4 weeks later. Sequences were derived from blood, sampled from a patient whose treatment included radiotherapy and nephrectomy. The receptors were sampled from a man in his 60s with renal cell carcinoma.

The rearrangement joins TRBV7-2 to TRBJ2-1; 7 positions agree with TRBD2. CDR3 length equals 13 residues. Germline V gives CDR1 SGHTA, CDR2 FQGNSA. Trimming cost V 3 bases and J 9 bases; bases outside gene matches: 5. The CDR3 sequence is CASSFLRGGEQFF. As DNA, the CDR3 is TGTGCCAGCAGCTTTCTTCGCGGGGGTGAGCAGTTCTTC.

The rearrangement uses TRBV19 and TRBJ1-1; maybe TRBD1 (6 bases). The CDR3 extends over 14 amino acids. V dropped 6 bases and J dropped 5 bases, with 16 bases sitting between them. The germline gives CDR1 LNHDA, CDR2 SQIVND (reference sequence). The CDR3 nucleotides are TGTGCCAGTAGAGATACAGGGCCTACGACTGAAGCTTTCTTT. This sequence encodes CASRDTGPTTEAFF.

The chain employs TRBV28 and TRBJ2-7, with D possibly being TRBD2 (6 bases). V shed 3 bases and J shed 4 bases, with 13 bases lying between them. Germline CDR1 MDHEN, CDR2 SYDVKM. This CDR3 is built from 14 residues. The CDR3 bases are TGTGCCAGCAGTTTCCCCGTAGCGGCTTACGAGCAGTACTTC. This codes for CASSFPVAAYEQYF.

This clone was detected only a few times. The V call is TRBV11-3, the J call TRBJ2-5; no definite D call. Germline CDR1 SGHNT, CDR2 YENEEA. This CDR3 has 12 amino acids. The V and J ends lost 5 bases and 5 bases respectively, with 9 bases between them. DNA of the CDR3: TGTGCCAGCAGCCCTAACGGGGAGACCCAGTACTTC. Its protein product is CASSPNGETQYF.

The chain combines TRBV7-9 with TRBJ2-1, with D uncertain. Germline V gene data show CDR1 as SEHNR and CDR2 as FQNEAQ (reference sequence). The V end was cut by 5 bases, the J end by 4 bases, with 6 bases between. This CDR3 spans 12 amino acids. The CDR3 loop is CASSPAYNEQFF. The DNA for the CDR3 is TGTGCCAGCAGCCCAGCTTACAATGAGCAGTTCTTC.

The J gene is TRBJ2-7, the V gene TRBV18, with D unresolved. CDR3 length: 14 amino acids. Germline CDR1 is KGHSH and CDR2 is LQKENI. V was clipped by 5 bases and J by 6 bases, with 17 bases between them. In DNA form, the CDR3 reads TGTGCCAGCTCATCCCCTACTGACAAATTCGAGCAGTACTTC. Its protein product is CASSSPTDKFEQYF.

V and J are TRBV21-1 and TRBJ2-7; the tabulated D call, TRBD2, remains unverified against the DNA. TRBV21-1 represents a pseudogene. This CDR3 spans 17 amino acids. This chain's CDR3 is CASISRCGERSSYEQYF. The CDR3 region has the DNA TGTGCCAGCATCAGTCGATGCGGGGAGCGGAGCTCCTACGAGCAGTACTTC.

The V and J genes are TRBV5-4 and TRBJ2-7; D is unclear. V shed 5 bases and J shed 3 bases, with 15 bases lying between them. Germline V gives CDR1 SGHNT, CDR2 YYREEE (reference sequence). This CDR3 region has 14 residues. This CDR3 is CASSPTAAHYEQYF. For the CDR3, the DNA is TGTGCCAGCAGTCCGACGGCGGCTCACTACGAGCAGTACTTC.

CDR3 loop: CASSLEAAGGRETQYF. The CDR3 nucleotides read TGCGCCAGCAGCTTGGAGGCTGCGGGAGGTAGGGAGACCCAGTACTTC. This chain connects TRBV5-1 to TRBJ2-5, with 8 bases fitting TRBD2. Unmatched junction bases numbered 9, after V lost 0 bases and J lost 5 bases. This CDR3 spans 16 amino acids. Germline V lookup: CDR1 SGHRS, CDR2 YFSETQ.

This clone was counted once. The chain has TRBV5-6 and TRBJ2-5, with D possibly being TRBD1 (5 bases). V lost 7 bases to trimming and J lost 6 bases, with 19 bases between them. Per the germline V gene, CDR1 is SGHDT and CDR2 is YYEEEE. The CDR3 is made up of 14 amino acids. CDR3 protein: CASRGARHLQTQYF. For the CDR3, the DNA is TGTGCCAGCCGTGGGGCTAGACATCTGCAGACCCAGTACTTC. The complete variable domain, with remaining parts taken from reference TRBV5-6 and TRBJ2-5, reads DAGVTQSPTHLIKTRGQQVTLRCSPKSGHDTVSWYQQALGQGPQFIFQYYEEEERQRGNFPDRFSGHQFPNYSSELNVNALLLGDSALYLCASRGARHLQTQYFGPGTRLLVL.

The chain has TRBV6-1 and TRBJ1-2, with no clear D. This CDR3 spans 13 amino acids. Germline V gene data show CDR1 as MNHNS and CDR2 as SASEGT. V lost 3 bases, J lost 4 bases, and 9 bases lay in between. The CDR3 here is CASSDRYGYGYTF. In DNA, the CDR3 is TGTGCCAGCAGTGACCGTTATGGCTATGGCTACACCTTC.

Only a few counts were recorded for this clone. The CDR3 sequence is CASSAGLASYEQYF. The CDR3 nucleotides are TGTGCCAGCAGCGCCGGACTAGCGTCTTACGAGCAGTACTTC. The chain employs TRBV5-4 and TRBJ2-7; 9 nucleotides agree with TRBD2. The CDR3 is 14 amino acids. Germline values: CDR1 SGHNT, CDR2 YYREEE (reference sequence). J lost 4 bases, V lost 4 bases, and 6 bases had no gene match.

In DNA, the CDR3 is TGCGCCAGCACCGCTACCGTCGGAAACACTGAAGCTTTCTTT. This codes for CASTATVGNTEAFF. The rearrangement links TRBV5-1 to TRBJ1-1; D remains ambiguous. Germline CDR1 reads SGHRS; CDR2 reads YFSETQ. V was clipped by 6 bases and J by 2 bases, with 14 bases between them. The CDR3 is 14 residues long.

The chain recombines TRBV30 with TRBJ2-5; 12 bases map to TRBD1. The CDR3 length is 15 residues. After removal of 2 bases from V and 4 bases from J, the junction contained 5 bases not matched to a gene. Germline loops: CDR1 GTSNPN, CDR2 SVGIG (reference sequence). The CDR3 DNA reads as TGTGCCTGGAGTTGGGGACAGGGGGCTTTAGAGACCCAGTACTTC. Protein: CAWSWGQGALETQYF.

V usage is TRBV30 and J usage is TRBJ1-5; tentatively, D is TRBD1 (5 bases). Trimming pared 3 bases from V and 3 bases from J, leaving 15 bases between. The CDR3 covers 15 residues. CDR1 is GTSNPN and CDR2 is SVGIG in the germline V gene (reference sequence). The CDR3 coding sequence is TGTGCCTGGAGCGACGGGCAGGGAGTCAATCAGCCCCAGCATTTT. Its translation: CAWSDGQGVNQPQHF.

The V call is TRBV6-4, the J call TRBJ2-1, with D tentatively TRBD2 (6 bases). Between the trimmed V and J ends, which lost 3 bases and 4 bases, there was a span of 13 bases. The CDR3 is 15 amino acids. The germline CDR1 and CDR2 sequences are MRHNA and SNTAGT. The CDR3: CASSEEMGGYNEQFF. CDR3 coding DNA: TGTGCCAGCAGTGAGGAGATGGGAGGATACAATGAGCAGTTCTTC.

The V and J genes are TRBV7-2 and TRBJ1-6; D perhaps matches TRBD1 (5 bases). V was shortened by 4 bases and J by 7 bases, with 8 bases between the two germline ends. The CDR3 has 13 amino acids. Per the germline V gene, CDR1 is SGHTA and CDR2 is FQGNSA. CDR3 residues: CASSSQGNSPLHF. Written as DNA, the CDR3 is TGTGCCAGCAGCTCGCAGGGAAATTCACCCCTCCACTTT.

This clone was counted between two and nine times. The rearrangement links TRBV29-1 to TRBJ1-4; perhaps TRBD1 as D (5 bases). The germline gives CDR1 SQVTM, CDR2 ANQGSEA. The CDR3 is 11 residues long. Between the trimmed V and J ends, which lost 5 bases and 11 bases, there was a span of 12 bases. The CDR3 DNA sequence: TGCAGCGTTCAACAGGACCTTAAACTGTTTTTT. Protein product: CSVQQDLKLFF.

The rearrangement joins TRBV5-6 to TRBJ2-7; 8 bases match TRBD1. V shed 3 bases, J shed 3 bases, and the junction held 8 bases outside the gene matches. This CDR3 is built from 15 residues. Germline-derived CDR1 and CDR2 are SGHDT and YYEEEE. CDR3 region: CASSSKTGGLYEQYF. The DNA for the CDR3 is TGTGCCAGCAGCTCAAAAACAGGGGGTCTCTACGAGCAGTACTTC.

In DNA form, the CDR3 reads TGTGCCAGCAGTTACTCGCGCTCCACAGATACGCAGTATTTT. Protein: CASSYSRSTDTQYF. The chain joins TRBV6-6 to TRBJ2-3; no clear D. Looked up from germline, CDR1 is MNHNY and CDR2 is SVGAGI (reference sequence). There are 14 residues in the CDR3. The V end lost 0 bases, the J end lost 2 bases, and 6 bases lay between the germline ends.

V gene TRBV6-1 combines with J gene TRBJ2-7, with 7 bases identical to TRBD1. Germline CDR1 MNHNS, CDR2 SASEGT. V was clipped by 6 bases and J by 3 bases; unmatched bases: 5. This CDR3 is built from 13 residues. CDR3 nucleotide sequence: TGTGCCAGCAGACAGGGGATGCTCTACGAGCAGTACTTC. This gives the protein CASRQGMLYEQYF.

V is TRBV19 and J is TRBJ2-5; 10 positions match TRBD2. The CDR3 loop spans 15 amino acids. Germline CDR1 reads LNHDA; CDR2 reads SQIVND (reference sequence). With V trimmed by 4 bases and J by 4 bases, 6 bases remained unmatched. The CDR3 region has the DNA TGTGCCAGTAGTACAGGTAGCGGGGGGAGAGAGACCCAGTACTTC. Protein: CASSTGSGGRETQYF.

DNA for the CDR3: TGTGCCAGCAGTCCTGGGGGGGGTCGGAGAACTGAAGCTTTCTTT. The encoded protein is CASSPGGGRRTEAFF. The rearrangement joins TRBV28 to TRBJ1-1, with a tentative D call TRBD1 (5 bases). Germline assignment: CDR1 MDHEN and CDR2 SYDVKM. The CDR3 runs to 15 residues. V was trimmed by 5 bases and J by 5 bases, leaving 18 bases between them. Supplemented by reference TRBV28 and TRBJ1-1, the full variable domain reads DVKVTQSSRYLVKRTGEKVFLECVQDMDHENMFWYRQDPGLGLRLIYFSYDVKMKEKGDIPEGYSVSREKKERFSLILESASTNQTSMYLCASSPGGGRRTEAFFGQGTRLTVV.